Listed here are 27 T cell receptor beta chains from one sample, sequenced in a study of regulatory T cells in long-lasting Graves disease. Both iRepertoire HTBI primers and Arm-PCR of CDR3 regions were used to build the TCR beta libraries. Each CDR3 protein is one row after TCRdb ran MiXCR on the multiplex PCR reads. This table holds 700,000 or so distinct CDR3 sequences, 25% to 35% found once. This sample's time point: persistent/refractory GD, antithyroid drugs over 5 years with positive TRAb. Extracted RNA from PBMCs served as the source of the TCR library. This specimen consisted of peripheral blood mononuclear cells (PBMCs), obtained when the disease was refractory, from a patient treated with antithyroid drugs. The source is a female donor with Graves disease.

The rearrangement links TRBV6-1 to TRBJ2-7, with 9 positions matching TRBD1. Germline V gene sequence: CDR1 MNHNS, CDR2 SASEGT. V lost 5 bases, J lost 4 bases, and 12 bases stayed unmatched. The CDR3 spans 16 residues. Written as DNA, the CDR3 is TGTGCCAGCAGTACCGACAGGGGGAGGCGCATTTACGAGCAGTACTTC. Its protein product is CASSTDRGRRIYEQYF.

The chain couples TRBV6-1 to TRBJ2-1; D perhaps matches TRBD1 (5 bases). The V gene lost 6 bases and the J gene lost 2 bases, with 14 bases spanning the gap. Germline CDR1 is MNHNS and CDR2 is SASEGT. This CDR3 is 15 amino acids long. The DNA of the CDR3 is TGTGCCAGCAGGAACCCAGGGCCCACCTACAATGAGCAGTTCTTC. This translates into CASRNPGPTYNEQFF.

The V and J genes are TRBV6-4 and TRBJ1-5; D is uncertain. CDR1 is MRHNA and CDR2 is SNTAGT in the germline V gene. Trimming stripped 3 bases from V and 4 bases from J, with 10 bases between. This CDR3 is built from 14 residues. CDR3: CASSEMKGNQPQHF. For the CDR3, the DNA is TGTGCCAGCAGTGAAATGAAAGGGAATCAGCCCCAGCATTTT.

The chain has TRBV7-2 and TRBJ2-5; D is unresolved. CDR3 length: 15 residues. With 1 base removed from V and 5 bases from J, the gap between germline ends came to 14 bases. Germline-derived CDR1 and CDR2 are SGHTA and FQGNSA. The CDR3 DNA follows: TGTGCCAGCAGCTTAGGACTGGGTAGCAGGGAGACCCAGTACTTC. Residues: CASSLGLGSRETQYF.

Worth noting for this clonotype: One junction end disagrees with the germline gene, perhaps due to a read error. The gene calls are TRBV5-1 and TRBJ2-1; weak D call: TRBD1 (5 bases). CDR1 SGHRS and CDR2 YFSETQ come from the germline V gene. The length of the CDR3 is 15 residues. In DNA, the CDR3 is TGTGCCAGCAGCTTGGGGCAGCAGCGAGCCAATGAGCAGTTCTTC. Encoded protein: CASSLGQQRANEQFF.

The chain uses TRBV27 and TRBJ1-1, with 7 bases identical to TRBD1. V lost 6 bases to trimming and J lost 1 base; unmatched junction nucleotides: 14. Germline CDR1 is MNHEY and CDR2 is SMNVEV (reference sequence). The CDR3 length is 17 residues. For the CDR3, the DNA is TGTGCCAGCAGAATTAGACAGGGACGCCAATGGAACACTGAAGCTTTCTTT. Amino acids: CASRIRQGRQWNTEAFF.

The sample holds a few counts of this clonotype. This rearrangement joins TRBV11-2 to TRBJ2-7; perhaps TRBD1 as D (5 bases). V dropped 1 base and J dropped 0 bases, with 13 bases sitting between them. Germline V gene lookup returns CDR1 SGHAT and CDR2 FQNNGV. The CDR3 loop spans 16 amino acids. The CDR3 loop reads CASSLAWQGSSYEQYF. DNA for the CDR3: TGTGCCAGCAGCTTAGCATGGCAGGGTTCCTCCTACGAGCAGTACTTC.

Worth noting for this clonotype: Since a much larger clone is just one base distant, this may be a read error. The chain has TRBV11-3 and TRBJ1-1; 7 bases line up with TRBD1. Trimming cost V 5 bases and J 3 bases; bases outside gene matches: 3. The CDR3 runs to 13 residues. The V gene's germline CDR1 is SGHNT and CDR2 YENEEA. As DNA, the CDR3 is TGTGCCAGCAGCCCGGACAGGTACACTGAAGCTTTCTTT. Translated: CASSPDRYTEAFF. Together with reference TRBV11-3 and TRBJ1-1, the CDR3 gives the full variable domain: EAGVVQSPRYKIIEKKQPVAFWCNPISGHNTLYWYLQNLGQGPELLIRYENEEAVDDSQLPKDRFSAERLKGVDSTLKIQPAELGDSAVYLCASSPDRYTEAFFGQGTRLTVV.

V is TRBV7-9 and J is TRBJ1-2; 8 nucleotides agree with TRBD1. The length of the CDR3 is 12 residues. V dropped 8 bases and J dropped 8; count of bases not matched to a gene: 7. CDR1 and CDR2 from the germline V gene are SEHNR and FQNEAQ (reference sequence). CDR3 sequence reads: CASVRTGSGYTF. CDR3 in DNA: TGTGCCAGCGTTAGGACAGGGTCAGGCTACACCTTC.

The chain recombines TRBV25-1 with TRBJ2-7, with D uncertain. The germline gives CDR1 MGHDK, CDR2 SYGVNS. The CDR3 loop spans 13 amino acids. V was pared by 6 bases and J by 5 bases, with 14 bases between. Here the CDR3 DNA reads TGTGCCAGCAGGGAAGAAGGCGGTCACGAGCAGTACTTC. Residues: CASREEGGHEQYF.

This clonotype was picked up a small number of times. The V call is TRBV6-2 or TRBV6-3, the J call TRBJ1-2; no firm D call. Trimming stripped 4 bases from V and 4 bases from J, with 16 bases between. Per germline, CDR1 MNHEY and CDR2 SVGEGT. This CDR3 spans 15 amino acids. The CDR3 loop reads CASSSSRPGGYGYTF. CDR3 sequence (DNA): TGTGCCAGCAGTTCGTCCCGGCCGGGCGGCTATGGCTACACCTTC.

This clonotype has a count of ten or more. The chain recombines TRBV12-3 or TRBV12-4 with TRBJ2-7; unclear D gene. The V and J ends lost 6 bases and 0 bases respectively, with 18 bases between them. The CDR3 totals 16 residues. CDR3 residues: CASSIALGGSSYEQYF. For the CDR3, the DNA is TGTGCCAGCAGCATCGCGTTGGGCGGCAGCTCCTACGAGCAGTACTTC.

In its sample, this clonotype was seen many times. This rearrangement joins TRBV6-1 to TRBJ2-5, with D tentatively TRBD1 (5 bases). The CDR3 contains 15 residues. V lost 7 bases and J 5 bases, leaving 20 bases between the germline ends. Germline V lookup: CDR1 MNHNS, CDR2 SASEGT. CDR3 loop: CASKLLSGLQETQYF. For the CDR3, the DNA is TGTGCCAGCAAACTACTATCAGGGCTACAGGAGACCCAGTACTTC.

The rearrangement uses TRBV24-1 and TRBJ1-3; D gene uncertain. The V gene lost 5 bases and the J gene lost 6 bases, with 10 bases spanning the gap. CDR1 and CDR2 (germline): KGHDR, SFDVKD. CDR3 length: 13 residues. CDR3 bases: TGTGCCACCAGTGGAAGCCGGCAAAACACCATATATTTT. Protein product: CATSGSRQNTIYF.

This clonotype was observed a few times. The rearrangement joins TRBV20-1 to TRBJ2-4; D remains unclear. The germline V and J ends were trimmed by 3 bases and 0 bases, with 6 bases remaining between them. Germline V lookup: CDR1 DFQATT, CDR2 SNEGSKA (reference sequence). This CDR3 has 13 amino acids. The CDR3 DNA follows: TGCAGTGCTAGTATTTTAGCCAAAAACATTCAGTACTTC. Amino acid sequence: CSASILAKNIQYF.

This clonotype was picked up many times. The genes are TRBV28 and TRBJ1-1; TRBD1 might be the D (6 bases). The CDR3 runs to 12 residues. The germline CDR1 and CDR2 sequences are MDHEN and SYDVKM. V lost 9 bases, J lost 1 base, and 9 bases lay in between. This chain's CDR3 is CASKGGNTEAFF. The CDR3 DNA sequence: TGTGCCAGTAAAGGGGGGAACACTGAAGCTTTCTTT.

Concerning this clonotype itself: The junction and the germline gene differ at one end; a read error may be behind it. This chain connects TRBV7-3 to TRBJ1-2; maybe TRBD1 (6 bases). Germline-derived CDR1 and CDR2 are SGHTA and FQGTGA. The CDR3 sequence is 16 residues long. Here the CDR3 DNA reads TGTGCCAGCAGCCCTCGGGGGGGGGCGGCAGTCTATGGCTACGCCTTC. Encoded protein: CASSPRGGAAVYGYAF.

Here the CDR3 reads CATTTGKWSPLHF. The CDR3, as DNA: TGTGCCACCACGACAGGGAAGTGGTCACCCCTCCACTTT. The chain is built from TRBV19 and TRBJ1-6; 7 bases fit TRBD1. The length of the CDR3 is 13 residues. V shed 10 bases, J shed 10 bases, and the junction held 10 bases outside the gene matches. CDR1 and CDR2 from the germline V gene are LNHDA and SQIVND (reference sequence).

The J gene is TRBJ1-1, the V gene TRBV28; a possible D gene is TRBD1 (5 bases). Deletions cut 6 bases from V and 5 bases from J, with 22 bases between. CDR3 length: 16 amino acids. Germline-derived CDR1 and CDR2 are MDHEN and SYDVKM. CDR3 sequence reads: CASSLVGRGGWTEAFF. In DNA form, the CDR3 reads TGTGCCAGCAGCTTAGTGGGGCGGGGGGGGTGGACTGAAGCTTTCTTT.

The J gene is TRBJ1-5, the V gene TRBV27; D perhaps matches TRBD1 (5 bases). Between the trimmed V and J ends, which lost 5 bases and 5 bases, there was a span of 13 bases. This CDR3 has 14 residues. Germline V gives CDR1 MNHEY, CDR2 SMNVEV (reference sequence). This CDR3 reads CASSEQESDQPQHF. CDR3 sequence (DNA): TGTGCCAGCAGTGAACAGGAGTCGGATCAGCCCCAGCATTTT.

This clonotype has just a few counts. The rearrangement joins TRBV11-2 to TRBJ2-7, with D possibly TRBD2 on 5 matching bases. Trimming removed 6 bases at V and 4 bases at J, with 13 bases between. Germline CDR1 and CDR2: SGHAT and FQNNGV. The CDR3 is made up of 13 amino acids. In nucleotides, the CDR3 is TGTGCCAGCAGTGAACTAGGGCCGTACGAGCAGTACTTC. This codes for CASSELGPYEQYF.

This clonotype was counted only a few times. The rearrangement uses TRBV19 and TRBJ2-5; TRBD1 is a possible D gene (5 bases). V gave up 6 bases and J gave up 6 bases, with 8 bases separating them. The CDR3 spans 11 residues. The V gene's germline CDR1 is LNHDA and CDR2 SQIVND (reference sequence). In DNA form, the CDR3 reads TGTGCCAGTAGGCAGGGCCAGACCCAGTACTTC. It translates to CASRQGQTQYF.

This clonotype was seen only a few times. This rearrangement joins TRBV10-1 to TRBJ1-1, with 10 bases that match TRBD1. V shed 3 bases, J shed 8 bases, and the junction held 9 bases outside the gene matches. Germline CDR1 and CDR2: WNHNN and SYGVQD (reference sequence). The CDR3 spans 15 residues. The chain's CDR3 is CASSDPGTGVSEAFF. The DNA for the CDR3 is TGCGCCAGCAGTGACCCCGGGACAGGGGTCAGCGAAGCTTTCTTT.

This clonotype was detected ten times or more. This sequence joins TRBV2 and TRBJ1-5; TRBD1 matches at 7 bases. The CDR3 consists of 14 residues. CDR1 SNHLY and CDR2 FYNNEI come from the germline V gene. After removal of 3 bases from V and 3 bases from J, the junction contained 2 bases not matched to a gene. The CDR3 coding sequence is TGTGCCAGCAGTGAGGGACAGTTCAATCAGCCCCAGCATTTT. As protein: CASSEGQFNQPQHF.

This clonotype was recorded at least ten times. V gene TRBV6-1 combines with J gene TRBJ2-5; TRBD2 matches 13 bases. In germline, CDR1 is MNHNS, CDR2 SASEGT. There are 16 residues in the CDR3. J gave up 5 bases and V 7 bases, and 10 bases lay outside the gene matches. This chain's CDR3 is CASTSGTSGIRETQYF. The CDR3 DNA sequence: TGTGCCAGCACCTCGGGGACTAGCGGGATTCGGGAGACCCAGTACTTC.

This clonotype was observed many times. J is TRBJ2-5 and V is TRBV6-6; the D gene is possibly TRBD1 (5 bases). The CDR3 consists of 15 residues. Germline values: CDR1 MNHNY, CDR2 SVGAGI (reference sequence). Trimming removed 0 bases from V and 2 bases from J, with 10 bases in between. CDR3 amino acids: CASSYSMGRQETQYF. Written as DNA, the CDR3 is TGTGCCAGCAGTTACTCGATGGGGCGGCAAGAGACCCAGTACTTC.

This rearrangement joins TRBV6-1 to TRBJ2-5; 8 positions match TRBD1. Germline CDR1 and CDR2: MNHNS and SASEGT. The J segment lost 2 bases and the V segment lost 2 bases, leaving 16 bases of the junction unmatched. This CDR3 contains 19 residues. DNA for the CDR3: TGTGCCAGCAGTGAACTCGCAGGGGGCCTCGGCAAGCGACAAGAGACCCAGTACTTC. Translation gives CASSELAGGLGKRQETQYF.